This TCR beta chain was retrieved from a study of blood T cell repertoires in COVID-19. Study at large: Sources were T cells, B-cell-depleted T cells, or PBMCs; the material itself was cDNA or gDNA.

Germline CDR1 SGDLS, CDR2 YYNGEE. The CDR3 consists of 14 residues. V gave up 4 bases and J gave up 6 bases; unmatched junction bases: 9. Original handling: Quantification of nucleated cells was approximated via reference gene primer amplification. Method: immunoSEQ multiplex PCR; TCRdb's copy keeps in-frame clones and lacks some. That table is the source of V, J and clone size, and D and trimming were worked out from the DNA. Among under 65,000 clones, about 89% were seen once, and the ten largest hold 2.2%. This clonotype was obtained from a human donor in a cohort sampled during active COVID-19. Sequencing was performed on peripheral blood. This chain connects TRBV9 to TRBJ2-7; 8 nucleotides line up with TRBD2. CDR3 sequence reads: CASSSRTSPAEQYF. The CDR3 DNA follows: TGTGCCAGCAGCTCGCGGACTAGCCCAGCCGAGCAGTACTTC.